These T cell receptor beta chains were read from a single sample in a study of blood T cell repertoires in COVID-19. TCRdb's table, derived via immunoSEQ multiplex PCR, lists solely in-frame clones and lacks some. Counted here are 200,000 to 250,000 clones, around 84% occurring once; the ten biggest clones make up under 4.5%. The sample consisted of PBMCs or T cells enriched from blood (not recorded which). These receptors were taken from a young man with acute COVID-19. Both conserved end residues are trimmed from each CDR3. Size tells how often a clone was seen (once, few, many) or the class of an expanded clone, and some rows leave it out.

clone_size	v_call	j_call	cdr3_aa
.	TRBV2	TRBJ2-7	ASSVSGTGAYEQY
.	TRBV28	TRBJ2-3	ASSRRLDPPDTQY
.	TRBV5-6	TRBJ1-6	ASSPEQGNSPLH
.	TRBV10-3	TRBJ1-5	AISATGGDQPQH
.	TRBV14	TRBJ1-6	ASSQEAGGSPLH
.	TRBV6-5	TRBJ2-3	ASRGGQWRTDTQY
.	TRBV6-1	TRBJ2-4	ASSEESLDTLKAKNIQY
.	TRBV3-1/TRBV3-2	TRBJ1-1	ASNLRGEGTEAF
once	TRBV5-6	TRBJ1-2	ASSSQGADGYT
once	TRBV19	TRBJ2-7	ASSPHDSGPYEQY
.	TRBV18	TRBJ2-1	ASSPQPRGQGSYNEQF
.	TRBV6-5	TRBJ1-2	ASSVADMGGYT
.	TRBV7-9	TRBJ2-7	ASSSGQLASYEQY
few	TRBV6-5	TRBJ2-2	ASSYGGGRNTGELF
.	TRBV6-1	TRBJ1-1	ASSEVEGAWNTEAF
.	TRBV24-1	TRBJ2-1	ATSEGVGFNEQF
.	TRBV27	TRBJ1-2	ASSPTPPGGDGYT
.	TRBV5-1	TRBJ1-2	ASSSTGVEDYGYT
.	TRBV28	TRBJ1-5	ASSLLDRQPQH
.	TRBV19	TRBJ2-2	ASTPIRTATWTGELF
.	TRBV27	TRBJ1-2	ASSLGQGYNGYT
.	TRBV6-5	TRBJ1-2	ASSYSNSGYGYT
.	TRBV5-1	TRBJ1-2	ASSFDSPYGYT
.	TRBV6-1	TRBJ2-7	ASSSAGTGTYEQY
.	TRBV19	TRBJ1-5	ASSISGGRGNQPQH
.	TRBV30	TRBJ1-5	AWSVQQGDNQPQH